This TCR beta chain comes out of a study of T-cell reconstitution after alpha-beta-depleted transplantation in children. Study-wide results and caveats: There were reportedly several hundred expanded graft clones from which alpha-beta T cells came about two months after transplant.

Preparation of the TCRbeta library involved a method that used unique molecular identifiers. TCRdb reprocessed the PCR reads with MiXCR, giving one entry per CDR3 protein. The profile shows 60,000 to 70,000 distinct CDR3 sequences, 4% to 5% of them singletons. This clonotype was detected ten times or more. Its matching antigen is unknown. This CDR3 comprises 15 residues. The germline V and J ends were trimmed by 5 bases and 7 bases, with 15 bases remaining between them. The chain has TRBV12-3 or TRBV12-4 and TRBJ1-6; D is perhaps TRBD1 (6 bases). This sample comprised PBMCs, mostly from graft donor cells, obtained 180 days after TCRalphabeta/CD19-depleted stem cell transplant. The clonotype comes from a boy younger than two who had a stem cell transplant for acute myeloid leukemia, so the T cells may come from the graft donor. CDR3 sequence (DNA): TGTGCCAGCAGTCCCCTTGGGGGGCCGAATTCACCCCTCCACTTT. It encodes CASSPLGGPNSPLHF.